This entry concerns a single T cell receptor (beta chain). It lacks a known antigen. Base quality data are lacking; no much larger clone is found one base away. The data stem from a study of cytotoxic CD8 clonotypes in ibrutinib-treated CLL (dated by TCRdb to the early 2020s). Background on the whole study: The cohort had ten to twelve relapsed/refractory and roughly 15 treatment-naive patients; 17 to 18 were IGHV unmutated. Cryopreserved peripheral blood mononuclear cells were obtained before treatment, at response, and at either sustained remission or disease progression. Longitudinal samples were obtainable from about 30% of the roughly 90 participants in the trial. On average, each sample had about 250,000 productive templates and more than 75,000 productive rearrangements. Samples at response were collected after a median of about 12 months of treatment, with a range of about 6 to 40 months. Partial responses were observed in roughly 24 patients and complete responses in 2; after a median follow-up of about 69 months, remission was maintained in approximately 14 patients and progression was observed in around twelve. Every sample from remission and from progressive disease was obtained while the patients were still on ibrutinib. The research as a whole found: At baseline, clonality was higher than in age-matched healthy donors and showed a strong correlation with circulating CD8+ T-cell counts. Sustained-remission and progressing patients did not have matched sampling times, and lymph node repertoires were not examined. Public clonotypes were found to be uncommon and were observed to contract or remain stable during treatment; the increase in clonality was shown to reflect expansion of private clonotypes at ibrutinib response. Clonality rose at ibrutinib response, remained stable during sustained remission, and dropped back toward baseline at progression.

CDR1 and CDR2, looked up from the germline V gene, are SGHRS and YFSETQ. The junction carries 7 bases between V and J, which are trimmed by 0 bases and 0 bases respectively. The CDR3 contains 14 residues, cysteine and phenylalanine counted. Of the read, only the CDR3 DNA is kept; its 42 bases are in frame from base 1. Interpreted using the paper, the time point label stands for: 20 to 25 months on ibrutinib. For TCR beta library preparation, roughly 2 micrograms of genomic DNA were extracted from the cryopreserved PBMCs. Longitudinal blood samples from CLL patients on ibrutinib monotherapy underwent high-throughput TCR beta sequencing. The patients took part in an open-label, single-center phase 2 trial of ibrutinib monotherapy. On a MiSeq, deep resolution sequencing aimed for a depth between 1 in 1 million and 1 in 200,000 T cells, with each clonotype covered approximately 9.8x on average. The immunoSEQ hsTCRB Kit was used to generate the TCR beta libraries. The paper's processing steps were these. Data were analyzed with ImmunoSEQ Data Assistant and ImmunoSEQ Analyzer, with V, D and J genes assigned per IMGT definitions. Clonality, with values ranging from 0 to 1, was calculated as one minus the normalized Shannon entropy of productive rearrangement frequencies. Public clonotype analysis was restricted to overrepresented clonotypes comprising at least 0.05% of each patient's repertoire. More than ten repertoires from age-matched healthy donors, obtained from immuneACCESS, served as clonality controls. The table was pulled from immuneACCESS by TCRdb, which kept in-frame rearrangements only. Such tables lose some clones; where checked, under half of the loss comes from unresolved V genes, and the rest has no known cause. V and J calls and clone size are copied from that table; D and trimming were computed from the DNA. The sample has approximately 200,000 clones on record, roughly 72% of them singletons. Roughly 12% of the sample goes to the ten largest clones.

The source was PBMCs, collected after 24 months of ibrutinib treatment. This receptor was obtained from a human donor with chronic lymphocytic leukemia. The chain uses TRBV5-1 and TRBJ2-7; a confident D gene designation cannot be given. The sequence in DNA is TGCGCCAGCAGCTTGGACCGAAGCTCCTACGAGCAGTACTTC. This gives the protein CASSLDRSSYEQYF. Beyond the CDR3, the reference TRBV5-1 and TRBJ2-7 genes provide the residues; the full variable domain reads: KAGVTQTPRYLIKTRGQQVTLSCSPISGHRSVSWYQQTPGQGLQFLFEYFSETQRNKGNFPGRFSGRQFSNSRSEMNVSTLELGDSALYLCASSLDRSSYEQYFGPGTRLTVT.